What follows are 20 T cell receptor beta chains derived from one specimen sequenced in a study of blood T cell repertoires in COVID-19. Sequenced by immunoSEQ multiplex PCR; TCRdb stores in-frame clones only, minus some. The data show some 450,000 clones, roughly 90% seen once. Sequencing input: peripheral blood. These receptors were collected from a man aged 18 to 30 with COVID-19, enrolled during active disease.

This chain uses TRBV7-9 with TRBJ2-7, with D perhaps matching TRBD2 (6 bases). Germline CDR1 and CDR2: SEHNR and FQNEAQ (reference sequence). Trimming shortened V by 7 bases and J by 2 bases, and 15 bases separated the two germline ends. The length of the CDR3 is 14 residues. The CDR3 region is CASTREDLTYEQYF. DNA for the CDR3: TGTGCCAGCACCAGGGAGGATCTTACCTACGAGCAGTACTTC.

V usage is TRBV7-7 and J usage is TRBJ2-2, with 8 bases that match TRBD2. Trimming cost V 5 bases and J 5 bases; bases outside gene matches: 10. CDR1 and CDR2 from the germline V gene are SSHAT and FNYEAQ (reference sequence). The CDR3 totals 16 residues. The CDR3 sequence: CASSPNPGGDTGELFF. CDR3 DNA: TGTGCCAGCAGCCCGAACCCGGGGGGGGATACCGGGGAGCTGTTTTTT.

The chain is built from TRBV27 and TRBJ1-6; D is ambiguous. Germline CDR1 MNHEY, CDR2 SMNVEV (reference sequence). This CDR3 region has 13 residues. V shed 3 bases and J shed 7 bases, with 7 bases lying between them. The chain's CDR3 is CASSFYQNSPLHF. CDR3 sequence (DNA): TGTGCCAGCAGTTTTTATCAGAATTCACCCCTCCACTTT.

A few counts support this clone. The chain combines TRBV2 with TRBJ1-5; D gene ambiguous. Germline V gene data show CDR1 as SNHLY and CDR2 as FYNNEI. Trimming pared 5 bases from V and 2 bases from J, leaving 10 bases between. The CDR3 consists of 14 residues. The CDR3 sequence is CASSSFEGNQPQHF. The CDR3 bases are TGTGCCAGCAGTAGTTTTGAGGGCAATCAGCCCCAGCATTTT.

V usage is TRBV5-8 and J usage is TRBJ2-7; TRBD2 matches 9 bases. The germline V gene has CDR1 SGHTS and CDR2 YDEGEE. The CDR3 sequence is 14 residues long. J gave up 4 bases and V 6 bases, and 8 bases lay outside the gene matches. This chain's CDR3 is CASTKREVPYEQYF. In DNA form, the CDR3 reads TGTGCCAGCACCAAGCGGGAGGTGCCGTACGAGCAGTACTTC.

In its sample, this clone was seen once. The chain recombines TRBV6-6 with TRBJ1-1, with D possibly TRBD1 on 6 matching bases. The CDR3 runs to 13 residues. V was pared by 1 base and J by 5 bases, with 8 bases between. The germline V gene encodes CDR1 MNHNY and CDR2 SVGAGI (reference sequence). The CDR3 coding sequence is TGTGCCAGCAGTTACTACAGGGAAACTGAAGCTTTCTTT. Its protein is CASSYYRETEAFF.

This chain links TRBV21-1 with TRBJ2-7; the D call of TRBD1 is as the table states it, not checked on the DNA. TRBV21-1 is classified as a pseudogene. CDR3 length: 18 residues. The CDR3 is CASSKAPLGTDLSYEQYF. CDR3 sequence (DNA): TGTGCCAGCAGCAAAGCGCCGCTGGGGACAGATCTGTCCTACGAGCAGTACTTC.

The chain couples TRBV6-5 to TRBJ2-1, with 8 bases matching TRBD1. CDR3 length: 15 residues. The V gene end was trimmed by 4 bases and the J gene end by 8 bases; junction bases not matched to a gene: 10. CDR1 and CDR2 from the germline V gene are MNHEY and SVGAGI. The CDR3 loop reads CASSSHRGAVDEQFF. DNA of the CDR3: TGTGCCAGCAGTTCTCACAGGGGGGCCGTCGATGAGCAGTTCTTC.

The genes are TRBV4-1 and TRBJ2-3; TRBD2 agrees at 14 bases. The trim removed 3 bases at V and 4 bases at J, leaving 6 bases unmatched. The CDR3 covers 17 residues. Germline V gene data show CDR1 as MGHRA and CDR2 as YSYEKL. The chain's CDR3 is CASSHPGLAGEADTQYF. CDR3 in DNA: TGCGCCAGCAGCCACCCGGGACTAGCGGGAGAGGCAGATACGCAGTATTTT.

The chain is built from TRBV7-2 and TRBJ2-1, with 10 bases fitting TRBD1. From germline, CDR1 is SGHTA and CDR2 FQGNSA. V shed 3 bases, J shed 4 bases, and the junction held 3 bases outside the gene matches. The CDR3 consists of 15 residues. Written as DNA, the CDR3 is TGTGCCAGCAGCTTGGGACAGGGGAATTACAATGAGCAGTTCTTC. Its translation: CASSLGQGNYNEQFF. Looking up the rest from reference TRBV7-2 and TRBJ2-1 gives the full variable domain: GAGVSQSPSNKVTEKGKDVELRCDPISGHTALYWYRQSLGQGLEFLIYFQGNSAPDKSGLPSDRFSAERTGGSVSTLTIQRTQQEDSAVYLCASSLGQGNYNEQFFGPGTRLTVL.

This clone has only one observation. The rearrangement links TRBV4-1 to TRBJ2-4; 13 nucleotides match TRBD2. The CDR3 runs to 17 residues. Germline CDR1 is MGHRA and CDR2 is YSYEKL. The ends lost 0 bases at V and 6 bases at J; junction bases unmatched: 5. CDR3 nucleotide sequence: TGCGCCAGCAGCCAAGAAGGGACTAGCGGGGTAGGAAACATTCAGTACTTC. This sequence encodes CASSQEGTSGVGNIQYF.

The chain carries TRBV11-3 and TRBJ2-3, with 7 bases identical to TRBD1. V was clipped by 5 bases and J by 8 bases; unmatched bases: 7. From germline, CDR1 is SGHNT and CDR2 YENEEA. This CDR3 spans 13 amino acids. The CDR3 nucleotides read TGTGCCAGCAGCCCTTCGGCAGGGGGTACGCAGTATTTT. Translated: CASSPSAGGTQYF.

The rearrangement uses TRBV6-5 and TRBJ2-7; D might be TRBD2 (5 bases). V dropped 8 bases and J dropped 2 bases, with 16 bases sitting between them. CDR1 is MNHEY and CDR2 is SVGAGI in the germline V gene. The CDR3 is made up of 14 amino acids. The CDR3 DNA is TGTGCCAGCCGCAGACGGACTCCTCCCTACGAGCAGTACTTC. This translates into CASRRRTPPYEQYF.

The chain combines TRBV5-6 with TRBJ2-2; maybe TRBD2 (6 bases). The CDR3 runs to 18 residues. With 0 bases removed from V and 4 bases from J, the gap between germline ends came to 19 bases. Germline CDR1 reads SGHDT; CDR2 reads YYEEEE. CDR3 residues: CASSLGRIGTRVTGELFF. The DNA of the CDR3 is TGTGCCAGCAGCTTGGGACGTATAGGGACTCGGGTCACCGGGGAGCTGTTTTTT. The whole variable domain, remainder taken from reference TRBV5-6 and TRBJ2-2, is DAGVTQSPTHLIKTRGQQVTLRCSPKSGHDTVSWYQQALGQGPQFIFQYYEEEERQRGNFPDRFSGHQFPNYSSELNVNALLLGDSALYLCASSLGRIGTRVTGELFFGEGSRLTVL.

V gene TRBV10-3 combines with J gene TRBJ2-7, with TRBD2 matching over 10 bases. Germline assignment: CDR1 ENHRY and CDR2 SYGVKD. The CDR3 runs to 14 residues. The CDR3 bases are TGTCCGCCGGGGGGGAGCGGGAGGGTCTACGAGCAGTACTTC. Protein product: CPPGGSGRVYEQYF.

The V and J genes are TRBV5-1 and TRBJ1-3; no clear D gene. The CDR3 sequence is 17 residues long. V was shortened by 0 bases and J by 0 bases, with 13 bases between the two germline ends. CDR1 SGHRS and CDR2 YFSETQ come from the germline V gene. The CDR3 DNA follows: TGCGCCAGCAGCTTGGAGCGGCGGTCACGCTCTGGAAACACCATATATTTT. This sequence encodes CASSLERRSRSGNTIYF. The variable domain in full, completed from reference TRBV5-1 and TRBJ1-3, reads KAGVTQTPRYLIKTRGQQVTLSCSPISGHRSVSWYQQTPGQGLQFLFEYFSETQRNKGNFPGRFSGRQFSNSRSEMNVSTLELGDSALYLCASSLERRSRSGNTIYFGEGSWLTVV.

The chain uses TRBV14 and TRBJ2-5, with D possibly TRBD2 on 5 matching bases. V lost 4 bases to trimming and J lost 4 bases, with 13 bases between them. This CDR3 contains 14 residues. Germline CDR1 and CDR2: SGHDN and FVKESK. CDR3 in DNA: TGTGCCAGCAGCCCCGGGGTTTTGGGAGAGACCCAGTACTTC. Translating it yields CASSPGVLGETQYF.

For this clone: The same CDR3 also results from other DNA sequences found in this sample. The rearrangement joins TRBV6-5 to TRBJ1-1; no reliable D call. Trimming left V 0 bases short and J 1 base short, with 6 bases between. Germline CDR1 MNHEY, CDR2 SVGAGI. CDR3 size: 14 residues. The CDR3: CASSYSGGNTEAFF. The CDR3 region has the DNA TGTGCCAGCAGTTACTCGGGAGGGAACACTGAAGCTTTCTTT.

This sequence joins TRBV18 and TRBJ1-3, with 7 bases fitting TRBD1. The CDR3 extends over 15 amino acids. From germline, CDR1 is KGHSH and CDR2 LQKENI. The V segment lost 3 bases and the J segment 2 bases; nucleotides outside the gene matches: 4. The chain's CDR3 is CASSPYDRAGNTIYF. CDR3 coding DNA: TGTGCCAGCTCACCTTACGACAGGGCTGGAAACACCATATATTTT.

The genes are TRBV5-4 and TRBJ1-4, with 9 bases aligning to TRBD1. The CDR3 consists of 13 residues. Trimming removed 4 bases from V and 8 bases from J; junction bases left unmatched: 3. Germline CDR1 SGHNT, CDR2 YYREEE (reference sequence). This chain's CDR3 is CASSRDRDEKLFF. DNA for the CDR3: TGTGCCAGCAGCCGGGACAGGGACGAAAAACTGTTTTTT.